The 23 T cell receptor beta chains in this list originate from one sample, sequenced in a study of blood T cells in healthy people across ages. Combining a sample-barcoded 5' primer with a J-beta primer mix, a second PCR ran for roughly 6 to 12 cycles. TCRdb analysed the 5' RACE reads with MiXCR anew, one entry per CDR3 protein. The sample includes about 670,000 distinct CDR3 sequences, roughly 41% of them seen just once. The specimen was blood. All receptors derive from a man of 80 years or more in good health.

Notes on this clonotype: A read error is possible here, since a much larger clone lies one base away. This chain joins TRBV14 and TRBJ2-5, with 11 bases lining up with TRBD2. Per the germline V gene, CDR1 is SGHDN and CDR2 is FVKESK. The CDR3 has 16 residues. CDR3 amino acids: CASSGPGLAVQETRYF. CDR3 nucleotides: TGTGCCAGCAGCGGACCGGGACTAGCGGTACAAGAGACCCGGTACTTC.

Only one count was recorded for this clonotype. An end of the junction does not agree with germline; a read error may underlie this. The J gene is TRBJ2-7, the V gene TRBV5-1; D is possibly TRBD1 (6 bases). Per germline, CDR1 SGHRS and CDR2 YFSETQ. The CDR3 contains 14 residues. CDR3 protein: CAGSPGTPSYEQYF. The CDR3, as DNA: TGCGCCGGCAGCCCTGGGACACCCTCCTACGAGCAGTACTTC.

This rearrangement joins TRBV6-2 or TRBV6-3 to TRBJ2-6; 9 bases fit TRBD1. The CDR3 is 20 amino acids. The V and J ends lost 6 bases and 0 bases, in that order; junction bases with no gene match: 15. Germline V gene sequence: CDR1 MNHEY, CDR2 SVGEGT. The CDR3 region is CASSYPSGQGKISGANVLTF. In nucleotides, the CDR3 is TGTGCCAGCAGCTACCCGTCGGGACAGGGAAAGATCTCTGGGGCCAACGTCCTGACTTTC.

On this clonotype itself: This may come from a read error, since a much larger clone is one base off. The chain joins TRBV10-3 to TRBJ2-7; 10 nucleotides agree with TRBD1. The ends lost 6 bases at V and 6 bases at J; junction bases unmatched: 2. There are 12 residues in the CDR3. From germline, CDR1 is ENHRY and CDR2 SYGVKD. CDR3 in DNA: TGTGCCATCAGCCGGACAGGGGGCGAGCAGTACTTC. It encodes CAISRTGGEQYF.

For this clonotype: This may stem from a read error, because a much larger clone lies one nucleotide away. The chain recombines TRBV28 with TRBJ2-5; D is undetermined. The germline gives CDR1 MDHEN, CDR2 SYDVKM. The V gene lost 6 bases and the J gene lost 11 bases, with 16 bases spanning the gap. This CDR3 is built from 12 residues. The CDR3 coding sequence is TGTGCCAGCAGCATGAAGCCCTACAAGCAGTACTTC. Residues: CASSMKPYKQYF.

V usage is TRBV4-3 and J usage is TRBJ1-5, with D possibly matching TRBD1 (5 bases). V shed 2 bases and J shed 4 bases, with 15 bases lying between them. Looked up from germline, CDR1 is LGHNA and CDR2 is YSLEER. CDR3 size: 16 residues. The CDR3 region is CASSQLWGGGNQPQHF. The CDR3, as DNA: TGCGCCAGCAGCCAACTATGGGGGGGGGGAAATCAGCCCCAGCATTTT.

This clonotype was observed once. The V gene is TRBV20-1, the J gene TRBJ2-7, with 7 bases identical to TRBD1. V lost 0 bases, J lost 4 bases, and 6 bases stayed unmatched. The CDR3 has 14 amino acids. Germline V gene sequence: CDR1 DFQATT, CDR2 SNEGSKA (reference sequence). For the CDR3, the DNA is TGCAGTGCTAGAGACGACAGGGAATTTTACGAGCAGTACTTC. It encodes CSARDDREFYEQYF.

V gene TRBV7-8 combines with J gene TRBJ2-1, with 10 positions matching TRBD2. V was pared by 6 bases and J by 5 bases, with 16 bases of the junction left unmatched. Germline V gene data show CDR1 as SGHVS and CDR2 as FQNEAQ. The CDR3 contains 18 residues. CDR3 nucleotides: TGTGCCAGCAGATACGCCGGGACTAGCGAGAACCCAAACAATGAGCAGTTCTTC. This sequence encodes CASRYAGTSENPNNEQFF.

In its sample, this clonotype was seen a few times. The chain recombines TRBV3-1 with TRBJ1-5, with 10 bases lining up with TRBD1. V dropped 4 bases and J dropped 9; count of bases not matched to a gene: 9. CDR1 LGHDT and CDR2 YNNKEL come from the germline V gene (reference sequence). The CDR3 totals 15 residues. Written as DNA, the CDR3 is TGTGCCAGCAGCCCTTCCGACAGGGGGCCTGGGCCCCAGCATTTT. Translation: CASSPSDRGPGPQHF.

This clonotype came up a few times. This rearrangement joins TRBV10-2 to TRBJ1-5; D gene uncertain. The CDR3 loop spans 14 amino acids. Germline CDR1 WSHSY, CDR2 SAAADI. Trimming stripped 2 bases from V and 1 base from J, with 6 bases between. CDR3 amino acids: CASSERVSNQPQHF. CDR3 DNA: TGCGCCAGCAGTGAGAGGGTAAGCAATCAGCCCCAGCATTTT.

The V and J genes are TRBV2 and TRBJ2-2; 11 nucleotides line up with TRBD2. Germline lookup yields CDR1 SNHLY and CDR2 FYNNEI. V trimming: 9 bases; J trimming: 3 bases; junction bases outside the gene matches: 3. The CDR3 contains 14 residues. CDR3 sequence (DNA): TGTGCCAGTCAGACTAGCGGGGACACCGGGGAGCTGTTTTTT. This gives the protein CASQTSGDTGELFF.

This clonotype was found once. The gene calls are TRBV5-5 and TRBJ2-3; D perhaps matches TRBD1 (6 bases). Trimming pared 4 bases from V and 0 bases from J, leaving 9 bases between. The CDR3 runs to 14 residues. Germline CDR1 reads SGHKS; CDR2 reads YYEKEE (reference sequence). CDR3 loop: CASSGQRSTDTQYF. The CDR3 nucleotides are TGTGCCAGCAGCGGACAGCGTAGCACAGATACGCAGTATTTT.

This rearrangement joins TRBV3-1 to TRBJ2-5; D might be TRBD1 or TRBD2, each matching 5 bases. This CDR3 region has 16 residues. In germline, CDR1 is LGHDT, CDR2 YNNKEL (reference sequence). V lost 4 bases, J lost 5 bases, and 20 bases lay in between. In DNA, the CDR3 is TGTGCCAGCAGCCCAGGGACGGTTTCAAATGGGGAGACCCAGTACTTC. Its translation: CASSPGTVSNGETQYF.

The V call is TRBV18, the J call TRBJ2-5; D could derive from TRBD1 or TRBD2 (5 bases each). The V gene lost 8 bases and the J gene lost 2 bases, with 12 bases spanning the gap. CDR1 and CDR2 (germline): KGHSH, LQKENI. The CDR3 consists of 13 residues. The CDR3 sequence is CASAGATQETQYF. Here the CDR3 DNA reads TGTGCCAGCGCCGGGGCAACACAAGAGACCCAGTACTTC.

At least ten counts were recorded for this clonotype. The genes are TRBV29-1 and TRBJ2-5; a weak D match, TRBD2 (5 bases). The CDR3 is 13 amino acids. Trimming shortened V by 7 bases and J by 3 bases, and 15 bases separated the two germline ends. Germline V lookup: CDR1 SQVTM, CDR2 ANQGSEA. CDR3 loop: CSAAHTGKETQYF. DNA of the CDR3: TGCAGCGCCGCACATACGGGGAAAGAGACCCAGTACTTC.

This clonotype occurred a few times. The junction does not match germline at one end; this may be a read error. The chain is built from TRBV5-1 and TRBJ1-6, with D hard to call. The CDR3 is made up of 15 amino acids. Looked up from germline, CDR1 is SGHRS and CDR2 is YFSETQ. CDR3 bases: TGCGCCAGTAGCTTGGCAGGTTCTTATAATTCACCCCTCCACTTT. This sequence encodes CASSLAGSYNSPLHF.

This clonotype showed up just once. The CDR3 here is CSAPDRANSPLHF. The CDR3 DNA is TGCAGTGCCCCGGACAGGGCGAATTCACCCCTCCACTTT. The chain employs TRBV20-1 and TRBJ1-6, with 8 bases identical to TRBD1. CDR1 and CDR2 (germline): DFQATT, SNEGSKA (reference sequence). The length of the CDR3 is 13 residues. Trimming removed 6 bases from V and 7 bases from J; junction bases left unmatched: 5.

This clonotype turned up a few times. This chain connects TRBV6-2 or TRBV6-3 to TRBJ2-1; 8 nucleotides line up with TRBD2. The V segment lost 4 bases and the J segment 10 bases; nucleotides outside the gene matches: 9. CDR1 and CDR2 from the germline V gene are MNHEY and SVGEGT. There are 14 residues in the CDR3. The CDR3 region is CASSSSGLAWEQFF. The CDR3 DNA reads TGTGCCAGCAGTTCATCAGGACTAGCTTGGGAGCAGTTCTTC.

This clonotype was seen only a few times. CDR3 DNA: TGCAGTGCCCAGCGAAGTAGCAATCAGCCCCAGCATTTT. This codes for CSAQRSSNQPQHF. V usage is TRBV20-1 and J usage is TRBJ1-5; no clear D. The germline V gene has CDR1 DFQATT and CDR2 SNEGSKA (reference sequence). The CDR3 is made up of 13 amino acids. The germline V and J ends were trimmed by 6 bases and 0 bases, with 9 bases remaining between them.

This chain connects TRBV3-1 to TRBJ1-2; D gene uncertain. There are 14 residues in the CDR3. Germline CDR1 reads LGHDT; CDR2 reads YNNKEL (reference sequence). The ends were cut back, 1 base at V and 1 base at J, with 7 bases in the middle. CDR3 in DNA: TGTGCCAGCAGCCAAGGATGCAGTAACTATGGCTACACCTTC. It encodes CASSQGCSNYGYTF.

This clonotype was counted a few times. The chain recombines TRBV7-2 with TRBJ2-5; TRBD1 matches at 7 bases. CDR3 size: 15 residues. Per the germline V gene, CDR1 is SGHTA and CDR2 is FQGNSA. V was pared by 5 bases and J by 1 base, with 7 bases of the junction left unmatched. CDR3: CASSPAGTVQETQYF. In nucleotides, the CDR3 is TGTGCCAGCAGCCCAGCAGGGACAGTCCAAGAGACCCAGTACTTC. Variable domain in full (rest from reference TRBV7-2 and TRBJ2-5): GAGVSQSPSNKVTEKGKDVELRCDPISGHTALYWYRQSLGQGLEFLIYFQGNSAPDKSGLPSDRFSAERTGGSVSTLTIQRTQQEDSAVYLCASSPAGTVQETQYFGPGTRLLVL.

This clonotype showed up many times. This chain connects TRBV7-2 to TRBJ1-5; D ambiguous. Germline lookup yields CDR1 SGHTA and CDR2 FQGNSA. V was clipped by 0 bases and J by 5 bases, with 5 bases between them. This CDR3 region has 13 residues. The chain's CDR3 is CASSLARDQPQHF. CDR3 coding DNA: TGTGCCAGCAGCTTAGCGAGGGATCAGCCCCAGCATTTT.

This clonotype occurred a few times. CDR3 sequence (DNA): TGTGCCATCAGCTTCGAGGTCAATGAGCAGTACTTC. Translated: CAISFEVNEQYF. The V gene is TRBV10-3, the J gene TRBJ2-7; the D is unclear. CDR1 ENHRY and CDR2 SYGVKD come from the germline V gene. The V and J ends lost 6 bases and 7 bases respectively, with 13 bases between them. The CDR3 is made up of 12 amino acids.